Described below is a single T cell receptor (beta chain) sequence and its context. In the original analysis: Reference gene primer amplification gave estimated nucleated cell counts. Measured with immunoSEQ multiplex PCR; TCRdb has only the in-frame clones, and not every one. That table supplies the V and J calls and clone size; D and trimming were determined from the DNA. The table shows fewer than 350,000 clones, with 70% to 90% occurring only once. The sample comes from a study of blood T cell repertoires in COVID-19. At the level of the study: Spain, Italy and the United States supplied samples that represented acute and convalescent COVID-19.

This CDR3 is built from 14 residues. The germline V and J ends were trimmed by 4 bases and 5 bases, with 12 bases remaining between them. This receptor was identified in a woman between 70 and 85 years old with COVID-19, enrolled during active disease. The V and J genes are TRBV23-1 and TRBJ1-5, with a possible D match to TRBD1 (6 bases). Being an ORF, TRBV23-1 has a function that is uncertain. The sample consisted of peripheral blood. In DNA form, the CDR3 reads TGCGCCAGCAGTCGCCTCGGACAGCATCAGCCCCAGCATTTT. Amino acid sequence: CASSRLGQHQPQHF.